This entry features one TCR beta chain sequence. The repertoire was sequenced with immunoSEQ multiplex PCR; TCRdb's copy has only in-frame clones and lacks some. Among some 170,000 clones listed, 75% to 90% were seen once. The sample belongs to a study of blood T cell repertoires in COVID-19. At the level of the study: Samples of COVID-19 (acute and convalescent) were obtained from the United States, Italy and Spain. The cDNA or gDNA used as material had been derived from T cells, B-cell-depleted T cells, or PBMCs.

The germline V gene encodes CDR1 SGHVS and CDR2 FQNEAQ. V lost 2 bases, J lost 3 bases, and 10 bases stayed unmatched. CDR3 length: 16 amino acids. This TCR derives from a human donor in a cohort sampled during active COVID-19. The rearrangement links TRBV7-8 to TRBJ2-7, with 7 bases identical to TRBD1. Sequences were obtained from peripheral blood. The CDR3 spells CASSLNPTGVGYEQYF. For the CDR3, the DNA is TGTGCCAGCAGCTTAAATCCTACAGGGGTAGGCTACGAGCAGTACTTC.